This TCR beta chain comes out of a study of T cells in Graves' hyperthyroidism and ophthalmopathy. The source material, RNA transcripts, was used to amplify TCR beta CDR3 regions. HTBI primers were used for first-round RT-PCR of the TCR CDR3. Each CDR3 protein gets one entry after TCRdb re-called the multiplex PCR reads with MiXCR. Here the sample spans around 97,000 distinct CDR3 sequences, over 45% being singletons. The germline V gene has CDR1 SGDLS and CDR2 YYNGEE. This CDR3 has 15 amino acids. V lost 5 bases to trimming and J lost 8 bases; unmatched junction nucleotides: 7. This clonotype was seen repeatedly, ten times or more. Its antigen is not identified. Study results and caveats: Peripheral blood also featured most of the thyroid clonotypes expanded above 0.001.

The sequenced sample was blood. The clonotype was recovered from a man aged 40-55 years with Graves' hyperthyroidism. The chain is built from TRBV9 and TRBJ1-6; 10 nucleotides agree with TRBD1. In DNA, the CDR3 is TGTGCCAGCAGTTGGGGGGGACAGGGGTATTCACCCCTCCACTTT. The encoded protein is CASSWGGQGYSPLHF.